Listed here are 29 T cell receptor beta chains from one sample, sequenced in a study of blood T cell repertoires in COVID-19. Assay: immunoSEQ multiplex PCR; the TCRdb copy retains only in-frame clones and omits some. Here the sample spans approximately 100,000 clones, around 90% being singletons. The sample consisted of peripheral blood. The receptors were sampled from a human donor with COVID-19, enrolled during active disease. The donor label of this sample is uncertain.

The chain recombines TRBV7-8 with TRBJ2-1, with D perhaps matching TRBD2 (5 bases). CDR1 is SGHVS, CDR2 FQNEAQ, per germline. The CDR3 sequence is 14 residues long. Between the trimmed V and J ends, which lost 7 bases and 6 bases, there was a span of 16 bases. CDR3 region: CASTPSRRGNEQFF. CDR3 bases: TGTGCCAGCACCCCTAGTCGACGGGGCAATGAGCAGTTCTTC.

This sequence joins TRBV11-3 and TRBJ1-6; the D is unclear. CDR1 and CDR2 (germline): SGHNT, YENEEA. V was trimmed by 1 base and J by 7 bases, leaving 5 bases between them. The CDR3 runs to 13 residues. The CDR3 nucleotides read TGTGCCAGCAGCTTAGGCGAAAATTCACCCCTCCACTTT. Encoded protein: CASSLGENSPLHF.

The chain carries TRBV10-2 and TRBJ2-3; 8 nucleotides line up with TRBD2. This CDR3 is 15 amino acids long. V was clipped by 3 bases and J by 3 bases; unmatched bases: 5. From germline, CDR1 is WSHSY and CDR2 SAAADI. The CDR3 region has the DNA TGCGCCAGCAGTGATCGCGGGGGGCGGACAGATACGCAGTATTTT. This sequence encodes CASSDRGGRTDTQYF.

This rearrangement joins TRBV5-1 to TRBJ2-5; D possibly corresponds to TRBD1 (6 bases). The V and J ends lost 0 bases and 0 bases respectively, with 12 bases between them. CDR1 SGHRS and CDR2 YFSETQ come from the germline V gene. The CDR3 has 16 residues. The CDR3 nucleotides are TGCGCCAGCAGCTTGGTGGGACAATTAGACCAAGAGACCCAGTACTTC. Translated, it gives CASSLVGQLDQETQYF.

The chain is built from TRBV7-9 and TRBJ2-6; 7 nucleotides align to TRBD2. Unmatched junction bases numbered 10, after V lost 5 bases and J lost 0 bases. The CDR3 extends over 18 amino acids. Germline V lookup: CDR1 SEHNR, CDR2 FQNEAQ (reference sequence). The CDR3, as DNA: TGTGCCAGCAGCCCAAGCGTGGGGGGGACCTCTGGGGCCAACGTCCTGACTTTC. This codes for CASSPSVGGTSGANVLTF.

The genes are TRBV19 and TRBJ1-1, with 7 bases fitting TRBD1. Germline CDR1 and CDR2: LNHDA and SQIVND (reference sequence). The trim removed 6 bases at V and 8 bases at J, leaving 15 bases unmatched. The CDR3 has 15 amino acids. The CDR3 DNA reads as TGTGCCAGTAGCCTCGGAGGGGGCCCTCAGGGAGAAGCTTTCTTT. It is translated as CASSLGGGPQGEAFF.

The V gene is TRBV6-5, the J gene TRBJ2-1; a weak D match, TRBD1 (5 bases). Trimming cost V 8 bases and J 8 bases, with 19 bases left between them. The CDR3 length is 14 residues. Germline V CDR1 and CDR2: MNHEY, SVGAGI. CDR3 sequence: CASQKRGEYDEQFF. The CDR3 DNA reads as TGTGCCAGCCAAAAAAGGGGCGAGTACGATGAGCAGTTCTTC.

The chain uses TRBV6-2 or TRBV6-3 and TRBJ1-2, with 7 bases matching TRBD1. Germline V gene lookup returns CDR1 MNHEY and CDR2 SVGEGT. Trimming at V came to 5 bases and at J to 5 bases, leaving 5 bases not matched to a gene. This CDR3 region has 13 residues. The CDR3 loop is CASSPRQGYGYTF. The CDR3 nucleotides read TGTGCCAGCAGTCCGCGACAGGGTTATGGCTACACCTTC.

The chain joins TRBV3-1 (or the pseudogene TRBV3-2) to TRBJ1-3; D gene uncertain. CDR1 is LGHDT, CDR2 YNNKEL, per germline (reference sequence). The CDR3 loop spans 15 amino acids. The V end lost 2 bases, the J end lost 0 bases, and 8 bases lay between the germline ends. The CDR3 region is CASSQIPSSGNTIYF. The CDR3 region has the DNA TGTGCCAGCAGCCAAATTCCGAGCTCTGGAAACACCATATATTTT.

The genes are TRBV25-1 and TRBJ2-2; 8 bases align to TRBD1. J gave up 1 base and V 5 bases, and 0 bases lay outside the gene matches. The V gene's germline CDR1 is MGHDK and CDR2 SYGVNS. The CDR3 has 14 amino acids. The CDR3 coding sequence is TGTGCCAGCAGTACAGGGGGGAACACCGGGGAGCTGTTTTTT. Residues: CASSTGGNTGELFF.

This chain connects TRBV12-3 or TRBV12-4 to TRBJ1-1, with a weak D call TRBD1 (6 bases). V was pared by 2 bases and J by 5 bases, with 9 bases between. CDR3 length equals 13 residues. CDR3 sequence (DNA): TGTGCCAGCAGTTTAAGACAGGCAACTGAAGCTTTCTTT. Translated, it gives CASSLRQATEAFF.

In this sample, this clone turned up once. The CDR3 region is CASSPGTGQAYEQYF. DNA for the CDR3: TGTGCCAGCAGCCCCGGGACAGGGCAGGCATACGAGCAGTACTTC. The gene calls are TRBV11-3 and TRBJ2-7, with 9 bases aligning to TRBD1. V lost 5 bases to trimming and J lost 4 bases; unmatched junction nucleotides: 9. Per the germline V gene, CDR1 is SGHNT and CDR2 is YENEEA. This CDR3 has 15 residues.

V and J are TRBV5-8 and TRBJ1-2; 7 bases match TRBD1. CDR3 length: 13 amino acids. J gave up 4 bases and V 4 bases, and 4 bases lay outside the gene matches. The germline CDR1 and CDR2 sequences are SGHTS and YDEGEE. The CDR3 DNA reads TGTGCCAGCAGCCAGGGACAGAGCTATGGCTACACCTTC. Its protein product is CASSQGQSYGYTF.

The rearrangement uses TRBV6-1 and TRBJ2-3, with a weak D call TRBD1 (5 bases). With 2 bases removed from V and 3 bases from J, the gap between germline ends came to 9 bases. The CDR3 has 14 amino acids. Germline V CDR1 and CDR2: MNHNS, SASEGT. Here the CDR3 reads CASSERGMTDTQYF. CDR3 DNA sequence: TGTGCCAGCAGTGAAAGGGGCATGACAGATACGCAGTATTTT.

The V call is TRBV3-1 (or the pseudogene TRBV3-2), the J call TRBJ1-3; 7 bases are shared with TRBD1. There are 14 residues in the CDR3. CDR1 is LGHDT and CDR2 is YNNKEL in the germline V gene (reference sequence). With V trimmed by 6 bases and J by 4 bases, 6 bases remained unmatched. CDR3 nucleotide sequence: TGTGCCAGCAGTCCCAGGGGGGACGGAAACACCATATATTTT. Protein product: CASSPRGDGNTIYF.

The genes are TRBV18 and TRBJ1-2; 9 nucleotides align to TRBD1. The V gene's germline CDR1 is KGHSH and CDR2 LQKENI. The CDR3 extends over 17 amino acids. The trim removed 3 bases at V and 2 bases at J, leaving 10 bases unmatched. DNA of the CDR3: TGTGCCAGCTCACCGGGACAGGGAGAGTCCCGCAACTATGGCTACACCTTC. It specifies CASSPGQGESRNYGYTF.

The chain carries TRBV7-9 and TRBJ1-4; TRBD1 might be the D (6 bases). Trimming pared 10 bases from V and 3 bases from J, leaving 21 bases between. This CDR3 spans 16 amino acids. Germline V lookup: CDR1 SEHNR, CDR2 FQNEAQ (reference sequence). CDR3 in amino acids: CATQGRQRAANEKLFF. The CDR3 DNA sequence: TGTGCCACCCAGGGGAGACAGAGAGCGGCTAATGAAAAACTGTTTTTT.

This chain connects TRBV14 to TRBJ1-2, with D tentatively TRBD1 (5 bases). Germline V CDR1 and CDR2: SGHDN, FVKESK. This CDR3 is built from 16 residues. V was cut by 6 bases and J by 0 bases, with 17 bases left in between. CDR3 sequence reads: CASSPTPRQPNYGYTF. CDR3 in DNA: TGTGCCAGCAGTCCCACCCCCCGACAGCCTAACTATGGCTACACCTTC.

This chain joins TRBV15 and TRBJ2-1; TRBD2 aligns across 7 bases. CDR1 LNHNV and CDR2 YYDKDF come from the germline V gene (reference sequence). The CDR3 sequence is 13 residues long. V was clipped by 3 bases and J by 8 bases; unmatched bases: 4. CDR3 region: CATSSGRRDEQFF. CDR3 bases: TGTGCCACCAGCAGCGGGAGGAGAGATGAGCAGTTCTTC.

J is TRBJ1-2 and V is TRBV2, with TRBD1 identical over 8 bases. The germline gives CDR1 SNHLY, CDR2 FYNNEI. J gave up 1 base and V 0 bases, and 1 base lay outside the gene matches. The CDR3 runs to 15 residues. The CDR3 loop is CASSEAGQGNYGYTF. The CDR3 region has the DNA TGTGCCAGCAGTGAAGCAGGACAGGGTAACTATGGCTACACCTTC.

The chain recombines TRBV13 with TRBJ1-6; a possible D gene is TRBD1 (5 bases). CDR3 length: 15 residues. From germline, CDR1 is PRHDT and CDR2 FYEKMQ (reference sequence). The V gene lost 0 bases and the J gene lost 8 bases, with 11 bases spanning the gap. In DNA, the CDR3 is TGTGCCAGCAGCTTAGGTCAGGGTTATGATTCACCCCTCCACTTT. It is translated as CASSLGQGYDSPLHF.

The chain combines TRBV5-1 with TRBJ2-5, with TRBD1 matching over 11 bases. Germline CDR1 and CDR2: SGHRS and YFSETQ. The CDR3 consists of 15 residues. V dropped 4 bases and J dropped 3; count of bases not matched to a gene: 5. The DNA of the CDR3 is TGCGCCAGCAGCCGCGGACAGGGGGCAAAAGAGACCCAGTACTTC. Protein: CASSRGQGAKETQYF.

The chain couples TRBV5-4 to TRBJ1-2; D might be TRBD1 (5 bases). The CDR3 sequence is 14 residues long. Germline assignment: CDR1 SGHNT and CDR2 YYREEE (reference sequence). Trimming stripped 3 bases from V and 7 bases from J, with 16 bases between. CDR3 protein: CASSSPGADRGYTF. In nucleotides, the CDR3 is TGTGCCAGCAGCTCCCCTGGGGCGGATCGTGGCTACACCTTC.

The chain recombines TRBV19 with TRBJ2-5; 10 bases map to TRBD2. Per germline, CDR1 LNHDA and CDR2 SQIVND (reference sequence). The J segment lost 6 bases and the V segment lost 3 bases, leaving 7 bases of the junction unmatched. The CDR3 spans 15 residues. CDR3 amino acids: CASSILAGDRKTQYF. CDR3 in DNA: TGTGCCAGTAGTATTCTAGCGGGGGATAGGAAGACCCAGTACTTC.

J is TRBJ1-1 and V is TRBV6-5; no clear D. The germline V gene has CDR1 MNHEY and CDR2 SVGAGI. V was trimmed by 2 bases and J by 5 bases, leaving 18 bases between them. This CDR3 is 16 amino acids long. Here the CDR3 reads CASSYGRLEGRTEAFF. The CDR3 nucleotides read TGTGCCAGCAGTTACGGACGGTTGGAGGGTCGGACTGAAGCTTTCTTT.

The gene calls are TRBV28 and TRBJ1-5; 8 nucleotides line up with TRBD1. With V trimmed by 5 bases and J by 6 bases, 9 bases remained unmatched. The length of the CDR3 is 15 residues. The germline gives CDR1 MDHEN, CDR2 SYDVKM. CDR3 nucleotides: TGTGCCAGCAGTCCCCCGAGGACAGGGTTTCAGCCCCAGCATTTT. Translated: CASSPPRTGFQPQHF.

The chain couples TRBV10-1 to TRBJ2-1; a weak D match, TRBD2 (5 bases). Looked up from germline, CDR1 is WNHNN and CDR2 is SYGVQD (reference sequence). Trimming took 5 bases from V and 7 from J, leaving 15 bases between them. The CDR3 has 14 residues. CDR3 bases: TGCGCCAGCAGTCTCAGGAGCGGAGGAAATGAGCAGTTCTTC. Amino acids: CASSLRSGGNEQFF.

CDR3 protein: CASSYSYVPGNTIYF. The CDR3 region has the DNA TGTGCCAGCAGTTACAGCTACGTCCCTGGAAACACCATATATTTT. V usage is TRBV28 and J usage is TRBJ1-3; the D is unclear. V gave up 4 bases and J gave up 2 bases, with 12 bases separating them. This CDR3 comprises 15 residues. Germline V gene sequence: CDR1 MDHEN, CDR2 SYDVKM.

J is TRBJ2-3 and V is TRBV30; D unresolved. The V gene's germline CDR1 is GTSNPN and CDR2 SVGIG (reference sequence). V lost 1 base and J 1 base, leaving 3 bases between the germline ends. This CDR3 comprises 12 residues. In nucleotides, the CDR3 is TGTGCCTGGAGTGCCGGCACAGATACGCAGTATTTT. This translates into CAWSAGTDTQYF.